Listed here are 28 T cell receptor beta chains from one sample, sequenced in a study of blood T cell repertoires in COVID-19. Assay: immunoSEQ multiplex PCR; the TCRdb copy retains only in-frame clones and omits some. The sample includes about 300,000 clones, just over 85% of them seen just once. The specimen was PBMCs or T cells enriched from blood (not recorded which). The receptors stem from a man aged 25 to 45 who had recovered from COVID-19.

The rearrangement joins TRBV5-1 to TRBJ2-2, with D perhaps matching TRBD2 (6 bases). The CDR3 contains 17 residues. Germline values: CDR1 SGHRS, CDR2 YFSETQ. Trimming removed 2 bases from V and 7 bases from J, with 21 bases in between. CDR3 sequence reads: CASSFITGPGVGGELFF. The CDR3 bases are TGCGCCAGCAGCTTTATCACAGGCCCGGGGGTGGGCGGGGAGCTGTTTTTT.

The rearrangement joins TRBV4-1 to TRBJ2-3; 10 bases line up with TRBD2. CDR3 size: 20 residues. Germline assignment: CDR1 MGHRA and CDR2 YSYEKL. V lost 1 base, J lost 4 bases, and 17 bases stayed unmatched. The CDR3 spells CASSQGMGTSVFRASDTQYF. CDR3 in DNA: TGCGCCAGCAGCCAAGGGATGGGGACTAGCGTTTTCCGAGCATCAGATACGCAGTATTTT.

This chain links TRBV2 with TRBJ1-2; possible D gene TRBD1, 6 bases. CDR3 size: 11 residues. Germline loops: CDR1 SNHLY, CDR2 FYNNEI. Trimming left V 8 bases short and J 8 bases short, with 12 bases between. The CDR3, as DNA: TGTGCCAGCGCGGGCAGGGGAGGCTACACCTTC. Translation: CASAGRGGYTF.

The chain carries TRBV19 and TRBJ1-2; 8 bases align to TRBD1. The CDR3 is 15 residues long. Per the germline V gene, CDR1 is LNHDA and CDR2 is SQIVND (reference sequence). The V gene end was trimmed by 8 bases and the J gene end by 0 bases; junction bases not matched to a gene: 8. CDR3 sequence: CASLARDRPNYGYTF. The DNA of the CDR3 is TGTGCCAGTCTTGCCCGGGACAGGCCTAACTATGGCTACACCTTC.

CDR3 coding DNA: TGTGCCAGCAGTTTCGGGTTGAACACTGAAGCTTTCTTT. This translates into CASSFGLNTEAFF. The chain couples TRBV28 to TRBJ1-1; D not resolved. The CDR3 totals 13 residues. Germline assignment: CDR1 MDHEN and CDR2 SYDVKM. Trimming removed 3 bases from V and 0 bases from J, with 5 bases in between.

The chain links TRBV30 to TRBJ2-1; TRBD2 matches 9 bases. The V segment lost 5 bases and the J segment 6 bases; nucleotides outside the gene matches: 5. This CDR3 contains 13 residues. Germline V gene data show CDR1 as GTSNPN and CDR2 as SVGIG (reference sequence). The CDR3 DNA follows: TGTGCCTGGTGGGCGGGGGGGCTCAATGAGCAGTTCTTC. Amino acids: CAWWAGGLNEQFF.

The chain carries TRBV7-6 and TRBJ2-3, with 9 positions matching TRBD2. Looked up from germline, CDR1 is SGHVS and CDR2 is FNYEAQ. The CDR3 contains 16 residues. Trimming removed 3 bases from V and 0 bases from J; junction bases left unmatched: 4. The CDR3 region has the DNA TGTGCCAGCAGCTTTTCTAGCGGGACTAGCACAGATACGCAGTATTTT. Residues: CASSFSSGTSTDTQYF.

The CDR3 nucleotides read TGTGCCAGCAGTTTACCCGGGGGTTTGAAGACCCAGTACTTC. This codes for CASSLPGGLKTQYF. V is TRBV11-2 and J is TRBJ2-5; possible D gene TRBD2, 6 bases. Trimming shortened V by 6 bases and J by 6 bases, and 17 bases separated the two germline ends. This CDR3 region has 14 residues. The germline V gene encodes CDR1 SGHAT and CDR2 FQNNGV. Full variable domain (rest looked up from reference TRBV11-2 and TRBJ2-5): EAGVAQSPRYKIIEKRQSVAFWCNPISGHATLYWYQQILGQGPKLLIQFQNNGVVDDSQLPKDRFSAERLKGVDSTLKIQPAKLEDSAVYLCASSLPGGLKTQYFGPGTRLLVL.

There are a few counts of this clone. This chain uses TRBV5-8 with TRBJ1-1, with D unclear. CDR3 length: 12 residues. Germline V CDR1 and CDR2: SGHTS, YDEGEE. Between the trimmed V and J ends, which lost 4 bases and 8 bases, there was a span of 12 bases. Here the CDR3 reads CASSRLNREAFF. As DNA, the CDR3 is TGTGCCAGCAGCAGATTAAACAGAGAAGCTTTCTTT.

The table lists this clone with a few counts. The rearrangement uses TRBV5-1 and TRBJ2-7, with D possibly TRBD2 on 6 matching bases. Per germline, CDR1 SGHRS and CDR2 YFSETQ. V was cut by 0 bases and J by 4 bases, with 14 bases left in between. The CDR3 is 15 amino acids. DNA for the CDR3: TGCGCCAGCAGCTTGGGCGGCCCCGCGGGGTACGAGCAGTACTTC. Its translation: CASSLGGPAGYEQYF.

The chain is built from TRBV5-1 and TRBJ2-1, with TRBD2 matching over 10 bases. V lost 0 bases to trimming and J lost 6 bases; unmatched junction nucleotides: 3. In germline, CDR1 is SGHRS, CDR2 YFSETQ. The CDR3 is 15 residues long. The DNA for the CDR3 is TGCGCCAGCAGCTTGGGACTAGCGGGTCCCAATGAGCAGTTCTTC. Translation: CASSLGLAGPNEQFF.

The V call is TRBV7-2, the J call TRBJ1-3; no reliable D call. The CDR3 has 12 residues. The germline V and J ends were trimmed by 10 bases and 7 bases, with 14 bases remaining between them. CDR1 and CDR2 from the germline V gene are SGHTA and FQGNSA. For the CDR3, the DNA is TGTGCCATCCCTTACCGAGGGAACACCATATATTTT. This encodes CAIPYRGNTIYF.

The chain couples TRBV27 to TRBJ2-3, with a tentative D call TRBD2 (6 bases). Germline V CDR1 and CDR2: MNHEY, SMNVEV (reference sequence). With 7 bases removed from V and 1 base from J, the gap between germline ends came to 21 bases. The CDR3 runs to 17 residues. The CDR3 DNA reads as TGTGCCAGCATGCGGCTAGCGCGACTCGGTGGCACAGATACGCAGTATTTT. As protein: CASMRLARLGGTDTQYF.

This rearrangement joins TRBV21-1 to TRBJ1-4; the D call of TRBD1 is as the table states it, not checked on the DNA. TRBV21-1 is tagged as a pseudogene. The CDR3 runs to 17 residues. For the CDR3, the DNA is TGTGCCAGCAGCGACCGGGACAGGAGCCCCGATAATGAAAAACTGTTTTTT. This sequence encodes CASSDRDRSPDNEKLFF.

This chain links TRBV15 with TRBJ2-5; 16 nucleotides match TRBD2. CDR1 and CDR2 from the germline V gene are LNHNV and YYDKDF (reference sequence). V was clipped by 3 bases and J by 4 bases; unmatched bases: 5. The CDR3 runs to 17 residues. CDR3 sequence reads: CATSRGTSGGARETQYF. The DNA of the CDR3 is TGTGCCACCAGCAGGGGGACTAGCGGGGGGGCCAGAGAGACCCAGTACTTC.

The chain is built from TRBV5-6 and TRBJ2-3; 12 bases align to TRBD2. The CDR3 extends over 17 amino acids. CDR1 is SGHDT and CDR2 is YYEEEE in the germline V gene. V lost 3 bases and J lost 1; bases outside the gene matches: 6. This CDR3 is CASSSLAGGPRTDTQYF. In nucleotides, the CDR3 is TGTGCCAGCAGCTCTCTAGCGGGAGGGCCCCGCACAGATACGCAGTATTTT.

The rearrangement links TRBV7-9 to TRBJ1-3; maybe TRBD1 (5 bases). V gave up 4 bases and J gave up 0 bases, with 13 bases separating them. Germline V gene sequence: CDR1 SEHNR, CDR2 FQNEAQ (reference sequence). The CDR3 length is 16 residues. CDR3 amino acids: CASSYTGGSSGNTIYF. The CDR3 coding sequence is TGTGCCAGCAGCTATACAGGTGGTAGCTCTGGAAACACCATATATTTT. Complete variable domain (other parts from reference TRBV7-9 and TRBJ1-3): DTGVSQNPRHKITKRGQNVTFRCDPISEHNRLYWYRQTLGQGPEFLTYFQNEAQLEKSRLLSDRFSAERPKGSFSTLEIQRTEQGDSAMYLCASSYTGGSSGNTIYFGEGSWLTVV.

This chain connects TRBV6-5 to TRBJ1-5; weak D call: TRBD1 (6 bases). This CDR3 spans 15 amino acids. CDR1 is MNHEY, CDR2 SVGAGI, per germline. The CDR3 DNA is TGTGCGGCTTATGGCCGGCCAAGGGGGTTTCAGCCCCAGCATTTT. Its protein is CAAYGRPRGFQPQHF.

CDR3 nucleotides: TGTGCCACCAGTGATCCCCGGGGCGGGGTCGGCTACACCTTC. The encoded protein is CATSDPRGGVGYTF. The chain uses TRBV24-1 and TRBJ1-2, with a possible D match to TRBD1 (5 bases). V was trimmed by 3 bases and J by 8 bases, leaving 15 bases between them. Germline loops: CDR1 KGHDR, CDR2 SFDVKD. The CDR3 length is 14 residues.

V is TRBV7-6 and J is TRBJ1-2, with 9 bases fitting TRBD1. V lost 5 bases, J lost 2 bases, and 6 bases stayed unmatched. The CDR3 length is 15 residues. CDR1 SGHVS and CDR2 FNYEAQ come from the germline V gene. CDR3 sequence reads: CASSQHGTGNYGYTF. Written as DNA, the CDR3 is TGTGCCAGCAGCCAACACGGGACAGGGAACTATGGCTACACCTTC.

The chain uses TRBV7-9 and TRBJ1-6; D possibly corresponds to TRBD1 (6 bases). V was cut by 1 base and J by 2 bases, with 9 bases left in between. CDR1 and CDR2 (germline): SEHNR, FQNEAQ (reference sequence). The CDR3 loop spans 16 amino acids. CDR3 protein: CASSLVGDTYNSPLHF. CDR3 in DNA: TGTGCCAGCAGCTTAGTTGGGGACACCTATAATTCACCCCTCCACTTT.

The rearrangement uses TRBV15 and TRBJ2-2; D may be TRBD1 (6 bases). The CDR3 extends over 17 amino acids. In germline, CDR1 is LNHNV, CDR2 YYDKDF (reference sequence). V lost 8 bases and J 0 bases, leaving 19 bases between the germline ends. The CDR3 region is CATGEGTTSSNTGELFF. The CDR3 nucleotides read TGTGCCACCGGGGAAGGGACAACGAGTTCGAACACCGGGGAGCTGTTTTTT.

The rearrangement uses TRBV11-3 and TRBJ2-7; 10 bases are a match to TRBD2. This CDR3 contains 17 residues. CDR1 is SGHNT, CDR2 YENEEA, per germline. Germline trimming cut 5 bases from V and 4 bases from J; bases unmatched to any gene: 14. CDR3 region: CASSPPGITSGIYEQYF. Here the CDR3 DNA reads TGTGCCAGCAGCCCACCAGGTATCACTAGCGGGATTTACGAGCAGTACTTC.

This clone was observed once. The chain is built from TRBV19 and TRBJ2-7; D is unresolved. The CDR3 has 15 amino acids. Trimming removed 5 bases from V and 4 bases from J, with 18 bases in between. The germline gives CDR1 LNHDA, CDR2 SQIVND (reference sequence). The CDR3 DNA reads TGTGCCAGTAGTGACAACCTGGCCTCACCTTACGAGCAGTACTTC. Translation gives CASSDNLASPYEQYF.

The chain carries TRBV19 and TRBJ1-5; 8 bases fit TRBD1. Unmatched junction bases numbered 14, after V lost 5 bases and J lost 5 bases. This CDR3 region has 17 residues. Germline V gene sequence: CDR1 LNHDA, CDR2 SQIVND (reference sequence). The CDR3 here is CASSSFKWQGADQPQHF. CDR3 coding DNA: TGTGCCAGTAGTTCATTTAAGTGGCAGGGGGCTGATCAGCCCCAGCATTTT.

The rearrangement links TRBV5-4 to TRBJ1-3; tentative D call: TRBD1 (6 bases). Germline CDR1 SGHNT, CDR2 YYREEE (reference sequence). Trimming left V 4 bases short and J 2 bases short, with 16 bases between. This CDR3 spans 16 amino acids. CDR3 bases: TGTGCCAGCAGCCCAGGGGCAGCCGAGCCTGGAAACACCATATATTTT. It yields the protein CASSPGAAEPGNTIYF.

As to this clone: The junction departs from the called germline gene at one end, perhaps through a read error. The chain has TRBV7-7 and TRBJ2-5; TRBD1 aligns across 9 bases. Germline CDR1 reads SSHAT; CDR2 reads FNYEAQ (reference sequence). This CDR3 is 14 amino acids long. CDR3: CASSLRTGGETQYF. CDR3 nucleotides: TGTGCTAGCAGCTTAAGAACAGGGGGCGAGACCCAGTACTTC.

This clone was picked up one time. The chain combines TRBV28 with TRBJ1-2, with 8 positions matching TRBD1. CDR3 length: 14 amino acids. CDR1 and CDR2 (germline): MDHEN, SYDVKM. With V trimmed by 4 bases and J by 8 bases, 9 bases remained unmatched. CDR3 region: CASSSDRVGGGYTF. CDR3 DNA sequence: TGTGCCAGCAGTTCGGACAGGGTGGGGGGCGGCTACACCTTC.